These 14 T cell receptor beta chains were sequenced from one sample in a study of molecular identifiers for immune sequencing clone quantification. TCRdb analysed the PCR reads with MiXCR anew, one entry per CDR3 protein. The table includes over 55,000 distinct CDR3 sequences, around 17% detected once. The material sequenced was naive CD8+ T cells from blood, with Jurkat cell RNA spiked in. The subset was: FACS-sorted CD8+CD4-CCR7+CD45RA+ naive T cells. All receptors derive from a human donor in good health. Some libraries in this study had Jurkat cell RNA spiked in.

This clonotype was counted many times. V gene TRBV27 combines with J gene TRBJ1-1; D not resolved. V was shortened by 7 bases and J by 2 bases, with 32 bases between the two germline ends. The germline gives CDR1 MNHEY, CDR2 SMNVEV (reference sequence). This CDR3 is built from 20 residues. The CDR3, as DNA: TGTGCCAGCAACGACGCCAACCGTTGGGCGTGTAACATCGTAAACACTGAAGCTTTCTTT. Translated, it gives CASNDANRWACNIVNTEAFF.

This clonotype was counted at least ten times. The chain couples TRBV11-2 to TRBJ2-4, with D uncertain. Germline lookup yields CDR1 SGHAT and CDR2 FQNNGV. V shed 1 base and J shed 8 bases, with 3 bases lying between them. This CDR3 comprises 11 residues. The CDR3 bases are TGTGCCAGCAGCTTAGGAGACATTCAGTACTTC. Its translation: CASSLGDIQYF. The entire variable domain, with the rest obtained from reference TRBV11-2 and TRBJ2-4, is as follows: EAGVAQSPRYKIIEKRQSVAFWCNPISGHATLYWYQQILGQGPKLLIQFQNNGVVDDSQLPKDRFSAERLKGVDSTLKIQPAKLEDSAVYLCASSLGDIQYFGAGTRLSVL.

This clonotype was seen repeatedly, ten times or more. This chain connects TRBV29-1 to TRBJ2-3; D possibly corresponds to TRBD2 (5 bases). V lost 7 bases to trimming and J lost 2 bases, with 19 bases between them. In germline, CDR1 is SQVTM, CDR2 ANQGSEA. This CDR3 has 15 residues. This CDR3 reads CSAPPSGGNTDTQYF. CDR3 coding DNA: TGCAGCGCCCCCCCGAGCGGAGGTAACACAGATACGCAGTATTTT.

This clonotype appeared many times. This rearrangement joins TRBV24-1 to TRBJ2-2, with D possibly being TRBD1 (6 bases). The CDR3 runs to 13 residues. CDR1 KGHDR and CDR2 SFDVKD come from the germline V gene. V lost 10 bases and J 3 bases, leaving 11 bases between the germline ends. The DNA of the CDR3 is TGTGCCACTGGGGGCCAGGACACCGGGGAGCTGTTTTTT. It yields the protein CATGGQDTGELFF.

This clonotype was observed many times. The V gene is TRBV29-1, the J gene TRBJ2-7, with 8 bases fitting TRBD2. CDR1 SQVTM and CDR2 ANQGSEA come from the germline V gene. The CDR3 contains 16 residues. V lost 2 bases and J lost 4; bases outside the gene matches: 13. DNA for the CDR3: TGCAGCGTTGAATTGTTCGTAAGCGGGAGTGAGTACGAGCAGTACTTC. Protein product: CSVELFVSGSEYEQYF.

This sequence joins TRBV20-1 and TRBJ2-2, with D possibly matching TRBD1 (5 bases). The CDR3 runs to 13 residues. The V gene lost 6 bases and the J gene lost 5 bases, with 13 bases spanning the gap. Germline CDR1 DFQATT, CDR2 SNEGSKA (reference sequence). The CDR3 loop reads CSAAAQGTGELFF. The CDR3 region has the DNA TGCAGTGCCGCAGCCCAGGGAACCGGGGAGCTGTTTTTT.

This clonotype was detected many times. This chain uses TRBV30 with TRBJ2-2; D may be TRBD2 (6 bases). The CDR3 is 18 amino acids. V was cut by 0 bases and J by 4 bases, with 21 bases left in between. Germline V gene data show CDR1 as GTSNPN and CDR2 as SVGIG (reference sequence). The CDR3 sequence is CAWSVRSWRGIGTGELFF. The CDR3 bases are TGTGCCTGGAGTGTACGTTCATGGCGCGGGATCGGCACCGGGGAGCTGTTTTTT.

Worth noting for this clonotype: This may be a read error: a much more frequent sequence differs by one nucleotide. The V gene is TRBV28, the J gene TRBJ2-3; D gene ambiguous. The CDR3 is 13 residues long. Germline V gene sequence: CDR1 MDHEN, CDR2 SYDVKM. The CDR3 sequence is CASSLEFADTQFF. CDR3 coding DNA: TGTGCCAGCAGTTTGGAGTTTGCAGATACGCAGTTTTTT.

This clonotype appeared many times. The chain recombines TRBV7-8 with TRBJ1-2; 9 bases fit TRBD1. The J segment lost 7 bases and the V segment lost 1 base, leaving 13 bases of the junction unmatched. Germline CDR1 is SGHVS and CDR2 is FQNEAQ. The CDR3 has 17 residues. CDR3 amino acids: CASSLVGAGTGPPGYTF. The CDR3 DNA reads TGTGCCAGCAGCTTAGTTGGTGCCGGGACAGGGCCGCCTGGCTACACCTTC. Together with reference TRBV7-8 and TRBJ1-2, the CDR3 gives the full variable domain: GAGVSQSPRYKVAKRGQDVALRCDPISGHVSLFWYQQALGQGPEFLTYFQNEAQLDKSGLPSDRFFAERPEGSVSTLKIQRTQQEDSAVYLCASSLVGAGTGPPGYTFGSGTRLTVV.

To note about this clonotype: The missing conserved phenylalanine or tryptophan at the end of this CDR3 makes a read error likely. The chain couples TRBV12-3 or TRBV12-4 to TRBJ2-5; D unclear. The ends were cut back, 8 bases at V and 8 bases at J, with 18 bases in the middle. This CDR3 is 13 amino acids long. CDR3 loop: CASAKQPVPTQYS. The CDR3 coding sequence is TGTGCCAGCGCAAAACAACCAGTCCCTACCCAGTACTCC.

The rearrangement uses TRBV12-3 or TRBV12-4 and TRBJ2-7, with a weak D call TRBD1 (6 bases). V lost 2 bases and J 5 bases, leaving 25 bases between the germline ends. The CDR3 is 18 amino acids. The CDR3 DNA reads as TGTGCCAGCAGTTTAACGGAGTCCCTGGTAACAGGGCCCCACGAGCAGTACTTC. Translation: CASSLTESLVTGPHEQYF.

This clonotype was observed a handful of times. V usage is TRBV4-2 and J usage is TRBJ2-1; D perhaps matches TRBD2 (5 bases). Germline values: CDR1 LGHNA, CDR2 YNFKEQ. The CDR3 contains 11 residues. The V and J ends lost 2 bases and 9 bases respectively, with 5 bases between them. This CDR3 is CASSQTSEQFF. The CDR3 DNA is TGTGCCAGCAGCCAAACTAGTGAGCAGTTCTTC.

Ten or more counts support this clonotype. The chain joins TRBV5-1 to TRBJ1-1; possible D gene TRBD1, 5 bases. Germline assignment: CDR1 SGHRS and CDR2 YFSETQ. V gave up 1 base and J gave up 2 bases, with 18 bases separating them. The CDR3 is 17 residues long. In DNA, the CDR3 is TGCGCCAGCAGCTTGATGCCCCCCCACCAGGGCAACACTGAAGCTTTCTTT. Amino acid sequence: CASSLMPPHQGNTEAFF.

This sequence joins TRBV10-3 and TRBJ2-7, with TRBD1 identical over 7 bases. Germline CDR1 reads ENHRY; CDR2 reads SYGVKD. CDR3 length: 12 amino acids. V trimming: 9 bases; J trimming: 7 bases; junction bases outside the gene matches: 9. The CDR3 nucleotides read TGTGCCATGCGACAGGGATCGGGTGAGCAGTACTTC. This sequence encodes CAMRQGSGEQYF.